This T cell receptor (beta chain) was identified in a study of blood T cell repertoires in COVID-19. Study in general: Whether acute or convalescent, the COVID-19 samples came from the United States, Italy and Spain. PBMCs, B-cell-depleted T cells, or T cells provided the cDNA or gDNA that made up the material.

The germline V gene has CDR1 GTSNPN and CDR2 SVGIG (reference sequence). The CDR3 loop spans 15 amino acids. As originally analysed: Estimation of nucleated cell counts was performed using reference gene primer amplification. Produced via immunoSEQ multiplex PCR; TCRdb's table is partial and in-frame only. V, J and clone size are taken as reported in that table, and D and trimming were inferred from the DNA itself. The data contain over 100,000 clones, approximately 86% of them singletons. The sequenced sample consisted of peripheral blood. V is TRBV30 and J is TRBJ2-6, with D possibly matching TRBD2 (6 bases). This clonotype originated in a woman in her 70s with COVID-19, enrolled during active disease. The CDR3: CVSSDGNSGANVLTF. CDR3 DNA sequence: TGTGTCTCTAGCGACGGTAACTCTGGGGCCAACGTCCTGACTTTC. Based on the CDR3 plus reference TRBV30 and TRBJ2-6, the full variable domain is SQTIHQWPATLVQPVGSPLSLECTVEGTSNPNLYWYRQAAGRGLQLLFYSVGIGQISSEVPQNLSASRPQDRQFILSSKKLLLSDSGFYLCVSSDGNSGANVLTFGAGSRLTVL.